This T cell receptor beta chain was observed in a study of T cell clonotyping in hematopoietic cell transplantation (dated by TCRdb to about 2021). For the study in its entirety: A total of approximately 130 blood samples were gathered in the study from under 40 consecutive transplant recipients along with their related donors. Patient recruitment ran from late 2015 to early 2017, and follow-up continued until late 2020 or death. Results and caveats for the whole study, not just this receptor: Recipient repertoires showed only a small fraction of overlap with donor repertoires, and over 97% appeared de novo at the given depth. The sample size was limited, and because cells were not sorted, the contributions of CD4 and CD8 repertoires could not be separated. Recipient TCR diversity fell after transplant, with pathologically expanded clonotypes rising progressively from day 30 to day 180. Broader posttransplant TCR repertoire diversity was predicted by donor and pretransplant recipient Inverse Simpson Index values.

With the immunoSEQ assay, which is a bias-controlled multiplex PCR relying on V- and J-specific primers, TCR beta CDR3 regions were amplified from genomic DNA. A second PCR step added a proprietary barcode and Illumina adapter sequences to the CDR3 amplicons. CDR3 libraries were sequenced on an Illumina MiSeq instrument. The paper's data handling went like this. Export and quality control were performed with immunoSEQ Analyzer 3.0, and downstream analyses were performed with R Bioconductor and Immunarch. Only productive rearrangements within the normalized downsampled data set were used in the calculation of repertoire metrics. Pathologically expanded clonotypes were defined as those larger than 5 templates in the normalized cohort. Repertoire diversity was measured with the Inverse Simpson Index. To capture all clonotypes, the CMV-specificity analyses were run on the non-normalized data set. This is the immuneACCESS table as TCRdb keeps it, with only in-frame sequences that have V and J called. A part of the clones is gone; compared with another copy, unresolved V genes explain less than half, and the rest is unexplained. V and J calls and clone size are copied from that table; D and trimming were computed from the DNA. This sample is represented by approximately 41,000 clones; about 95% of them were singletons. 0.95% of the sample lies in the top ten.

CDR1 and CDR2 were assigned from the germline V gene (reference sequence) as LNHNV and YYDKDF. Trimming takes 4 bases from V and 5 bases from J, and the germline ends sit 12 bases apart. The CDR3 has 14 amino acids, counting the end cysteine and phenylalanine. Left in the record is the CDR3 DNA by itself, 42 bases read in frame from the first base. This clone was seen just once. What this receptor recognizes is not known. No base quality information exists; no much larger clone differs at one position. For TCR beta sequencing, blood samples came from the related transplant donors. Nuclei Lysis Solution was used to extract genomic DNA from fresh or cryopreserved unfractionated peripheral blood mononuclear cells.

The receptor chain draws on TRBV15 and TRBJ1-5; no D segment can be confidently identified. This TCR came from a man aged 25-45 years in good health. Some clones in this sample may be carry-over from other donors' samples. Sequencing used peripheral blood mononuclear cells. The sequenced DNA: TGTGCCACCAGCACCTCTACCCCGGATCAGCCCCAGCATTTT. It codes for CATSTSTPDQPQHF.